Sequencing of this T cell receptor (beta chain) was carried out in a study of CD8 T cells in ankylosing spondylitis (dated 2017 in TCRdb). Some background on the complete study: To find TCR variants linked to disease, the study profiled T cell receptor beta repertoires in ankylosing spondylitis patients and healthy donors. Samples of peripheral blood were taken, and for ankylosing spondylitis patients, synovial fluid was collected as well. The whole study cohort included 85 to 120 healthy donors and around 25 ankylosing spondylitis patients. Findings and caveats that apply to the study as a whole: Significant enrichment of the disease-linked clones was reported in matched synovial fluid samples from ankylosing spondylitis patients. Some of the motif variants had been reported before in the synovial fluid and blood of reactive arthritis patients, a finding that suggests common disease-initiation mechanisms. A TCR beta motif of fewer than 10 highly homologous amino acid variants appeared characteristic of blood from ankylosing spondylitis patients. A CD8+ phenotype was shown by the disease-linked clones, which were found at relatively low frequencies in peripheral blood.

Points on this clonotype: What this receptor recognizes is not known. No per-base quality is available; no much larger clone lies one base away.

The sequencer was an Illumina HiSeq 2500. Quantitative 5'-RACE with molecular barcodes was used to prepare TCR beta libraries. The original methods were these. To identify disease-linked TCR variants, a new computational method was used, one built on a probabilistic model of VDJ rearrangement. TCRdb reprocessed the public reads (quality trimming at Q25 with fastp, clone calling with MiXCR) and kept in-frame beta chains. Entries are consolidated by CDR3 protein sequence, retaining the most common genes and DNA. None of the V and J calls come from the authors' own analysis; TCRdb made them. Here the sample has 200,000 to 250,000 distinct CDR3 sequences; more than 25% occur a single time. About 6.9% of the sample is in the top ten clones. CDR1 SGHVS and CDR2 FNYEAQ are derived from the germline V gene. The CDR3, cysteine through phenylalanine, is 18 amino acids long. Solely the CDR3 DNA is kept, with 54 bases framed from the first base. At the junction V is shortened by 3 bases and J by 6 bases; bases outside the gene matches: 15.

The chain is encoded by TRBV7-6 joined to TRBJ2-3, with 10 bases aligning to TRBD2. Sequences were obtained from blood, either unsorted or a sorted T cell fraction (not recorded which). This clonotype was sampled from a male donor with ankylosing spondylitis or in good health (not recorded which). CDR3 sequence: CASSFWPGASGRRDTQYF. DNA sequence: TGTGCCAGCAGCTTCTGGCCAGGGGCTAGCGGGAGAAGGGATACGCAGTATTTT.